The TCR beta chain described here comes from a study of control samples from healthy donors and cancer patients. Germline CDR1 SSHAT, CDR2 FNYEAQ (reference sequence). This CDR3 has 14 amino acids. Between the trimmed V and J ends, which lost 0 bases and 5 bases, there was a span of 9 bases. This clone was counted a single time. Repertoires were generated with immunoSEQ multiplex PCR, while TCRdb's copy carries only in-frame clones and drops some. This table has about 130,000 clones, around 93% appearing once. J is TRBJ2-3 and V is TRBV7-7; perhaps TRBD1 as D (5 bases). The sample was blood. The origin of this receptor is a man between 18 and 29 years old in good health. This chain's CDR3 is CASSLAGLQDTQYF. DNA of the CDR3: TGTGCCAGCAGCTTAGCGGGGCTCCAAGATACGCAGTATTTT.